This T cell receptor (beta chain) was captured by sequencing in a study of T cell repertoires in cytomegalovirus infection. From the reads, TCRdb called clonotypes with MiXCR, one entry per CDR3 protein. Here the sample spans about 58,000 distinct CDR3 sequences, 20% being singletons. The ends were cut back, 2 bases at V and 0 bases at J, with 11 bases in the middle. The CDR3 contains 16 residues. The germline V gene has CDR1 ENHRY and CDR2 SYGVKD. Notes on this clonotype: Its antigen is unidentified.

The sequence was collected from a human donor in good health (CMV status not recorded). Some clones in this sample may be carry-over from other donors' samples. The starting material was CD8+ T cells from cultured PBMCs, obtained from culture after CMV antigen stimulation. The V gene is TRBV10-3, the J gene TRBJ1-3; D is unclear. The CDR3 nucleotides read TGTGCCATCAGTGAGAAGTCGGGGAGCTCTGGAAACACCATATATTTT. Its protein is CAISEKSGSSGNTIYF.